This record looks at one T cell receptor (beta chain) sequence and its context. This sample is part of a study of T-cell reconstitution after alpha-beta-depleted transplantation in children. The CDR3 runs 14 residues. V was pared by 5 bases and J by 0 bases, with 10 bases between. Unique molecular identifiers tagged the TCRbeta library. One entry per CDR3 protein, called by TCRdb with MiXCR from the PCR reads. Of around 400,000 distinct CDR3 sequences in the sample, roughly 22% were seen once. The TCR comes from a human donor who donated a stem cell graft to a child with acute myeloid leukemia. This chain links TRBV12-3 or TRBV12-4 with TRBJ1-1; TRBD1 might be the D (5 bases). Sequencing was performed on PBMCs from the stem cell graft donor, taken from the stem cell graft. This chain's CDR3 is CASSRTPMNTEAFF. The CDR3 DNA reads TGTGCCAGCAGTAGGACACCCATGAACACTGAAGCTTTCTTT.